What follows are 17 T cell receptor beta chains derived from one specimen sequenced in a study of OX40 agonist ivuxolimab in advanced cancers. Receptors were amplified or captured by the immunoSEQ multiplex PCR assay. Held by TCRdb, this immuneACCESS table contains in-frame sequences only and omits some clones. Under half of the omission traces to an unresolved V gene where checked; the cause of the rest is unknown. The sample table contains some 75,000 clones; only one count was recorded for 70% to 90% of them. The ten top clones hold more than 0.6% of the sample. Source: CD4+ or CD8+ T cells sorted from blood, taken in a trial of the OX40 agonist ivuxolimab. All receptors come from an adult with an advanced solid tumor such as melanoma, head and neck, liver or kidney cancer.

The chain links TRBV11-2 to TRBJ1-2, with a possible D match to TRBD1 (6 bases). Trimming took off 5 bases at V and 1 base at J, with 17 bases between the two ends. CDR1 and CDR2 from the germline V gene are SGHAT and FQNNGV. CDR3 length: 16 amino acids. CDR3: CASSRLGGAINYGYTF. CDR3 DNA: TGTGCCAGCAGCCGACTAGGGGGGGCAATTAACTATGGCTACACCTTC.

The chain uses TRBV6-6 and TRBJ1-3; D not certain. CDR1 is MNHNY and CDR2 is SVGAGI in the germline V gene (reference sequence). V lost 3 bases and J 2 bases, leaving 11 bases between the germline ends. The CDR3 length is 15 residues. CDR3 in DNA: TGTGCCAGCAGTTATGGTGATGTAGCTGGAAACACCATATATTTT. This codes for CASSYGDVAGNTIYF.

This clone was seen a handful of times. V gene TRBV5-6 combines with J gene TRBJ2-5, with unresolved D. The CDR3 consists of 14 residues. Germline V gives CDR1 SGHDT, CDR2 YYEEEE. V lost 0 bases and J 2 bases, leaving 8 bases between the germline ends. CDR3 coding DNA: TGTGCCAGCAGCTTGGACAGAAGTCAAGAGACCCAGTACTTC. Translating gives CASSLDRSQETQYF.

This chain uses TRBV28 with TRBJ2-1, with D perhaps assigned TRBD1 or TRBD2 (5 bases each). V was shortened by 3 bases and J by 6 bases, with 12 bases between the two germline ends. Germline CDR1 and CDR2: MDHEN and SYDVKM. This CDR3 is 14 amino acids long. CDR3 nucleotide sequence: TGTGCCAGCAGTTTCAGGGTTGAGGGCAATGAGCAGTTCTTC. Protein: CASSFRVEGNEQFF.

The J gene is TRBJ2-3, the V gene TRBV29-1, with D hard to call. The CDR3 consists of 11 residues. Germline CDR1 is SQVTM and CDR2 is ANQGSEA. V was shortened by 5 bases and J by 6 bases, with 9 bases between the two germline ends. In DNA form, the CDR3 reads TGCAGCGTTCGGGCCGGGGATACGCAGTATTTT. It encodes CSVRAGDTQYF.

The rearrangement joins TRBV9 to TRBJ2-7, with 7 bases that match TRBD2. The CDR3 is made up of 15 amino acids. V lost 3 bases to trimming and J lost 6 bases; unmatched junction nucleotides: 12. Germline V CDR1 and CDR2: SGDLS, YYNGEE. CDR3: CASSAELAPIREQYF. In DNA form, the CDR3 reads TGTGCCAGCAGCGCAGAACTAGCGCCGATACGCGAGCAGTACTTC. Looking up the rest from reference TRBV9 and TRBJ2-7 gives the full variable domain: DSGVTQTPKHLITATGQRVTLRCSPRSGDLSVYWYQQSLDQGLQFLIQYYNGEERAKGNILERFSAQQFPDLHSELNLSSLELGDSALYFCASSAELAPIREQYFGPGTRLTVT.

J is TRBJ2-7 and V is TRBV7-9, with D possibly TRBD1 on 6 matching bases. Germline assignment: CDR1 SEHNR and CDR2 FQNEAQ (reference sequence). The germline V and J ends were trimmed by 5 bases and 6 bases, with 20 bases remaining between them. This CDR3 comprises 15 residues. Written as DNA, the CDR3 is TGTGCCAGCAGCAAAACAGGGTTTCGGCACGGCGAGCAGTACTTC. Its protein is CASSKTGFRHGEQYF.

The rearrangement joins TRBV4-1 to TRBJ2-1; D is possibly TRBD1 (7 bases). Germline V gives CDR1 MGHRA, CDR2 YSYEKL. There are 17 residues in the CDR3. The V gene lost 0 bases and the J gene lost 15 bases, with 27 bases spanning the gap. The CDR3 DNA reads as TGCGCCAGCAGCCAAGAGTCCCCGATGACAGGGAGGACGGTAAGGTTCTTC. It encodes CASSQESPMTGRTVRFF.

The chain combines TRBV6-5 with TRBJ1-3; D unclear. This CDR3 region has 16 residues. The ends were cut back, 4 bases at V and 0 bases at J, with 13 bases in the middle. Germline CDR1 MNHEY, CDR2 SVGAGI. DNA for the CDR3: TGTGCCAGCAGTTCAACCTGGCCTTACTCTGGAAACACCATATATTTT. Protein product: CASSSTWPYSGNTIYF.

Here the CDR3 DNA reads TGTGCCAGTAGTCCATTAGGAGGACAGGGTGGAGGCTACACCTTC. This encodes CASSPLGGQGGGYTF. The chain carries TRBV19 and TRBJ1-2, with 8 bases identical to TRBD1. The J segment lost 8 bases and the V segment lost 5 bases, leaving 13 bases of the junction unmatched. Per germline, CDR1 LNHDA and CDR2 SQIVND (reference sequence). The CDR3 length is 15 residues.

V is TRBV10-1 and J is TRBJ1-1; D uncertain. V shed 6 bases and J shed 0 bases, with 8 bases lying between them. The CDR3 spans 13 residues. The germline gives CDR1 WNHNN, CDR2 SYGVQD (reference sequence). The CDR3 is CASRLGVNTEAFF. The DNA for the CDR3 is TGCGCCAGCAGGTTGGGTGTGAACACTGAAGCTTTCTTT.

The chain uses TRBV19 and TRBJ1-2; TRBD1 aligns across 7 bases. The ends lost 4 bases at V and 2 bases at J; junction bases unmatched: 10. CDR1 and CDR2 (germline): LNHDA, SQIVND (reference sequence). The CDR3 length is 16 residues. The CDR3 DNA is TGTGCCAGTAGTACACTTACAACGACAGGGAACTATGGCTACACCTTC. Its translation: CASSTLTTTGNYGYTF. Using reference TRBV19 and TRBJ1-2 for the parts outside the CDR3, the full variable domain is DGGITQSPKYLFRKEGQNVTLSCEQNLNHDAMYWYRQDPGQGLRLIYYSQIVNDFQKGDIAEGYSVSREKKESFPLTVTSAQKNPTAFYLCASSTLTTTGNYGYTFGSGTRLTVV.

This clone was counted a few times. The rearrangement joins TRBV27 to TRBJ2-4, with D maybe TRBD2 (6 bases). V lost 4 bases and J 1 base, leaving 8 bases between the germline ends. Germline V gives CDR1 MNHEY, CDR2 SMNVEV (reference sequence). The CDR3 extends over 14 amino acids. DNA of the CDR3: TGTGCCAGCAGTTCGGCGGGGGCCAAAAACATTCAGTACTTC. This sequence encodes CASSSAGAKNIQYF.

CDR3 in DNA: TGTGCCAGCAGCTTAGGACGGAGGAGCTCCTACAATGAGCAGTTCTTC. This encodes CASSLGRRSSYNEQFF. V usage is TRBV7-3 and J usage is TRBJ2-1; D possibly corresponds to TRBD2 (5 bases). This CDR3 spans 16 amino acids. Germline V gene sequence: CDR1 SGHTA, CDR2 FQGTGA. The germline V and J ends were trimmed by 2 bases and 0 bases, with 11 bases remaining between them.

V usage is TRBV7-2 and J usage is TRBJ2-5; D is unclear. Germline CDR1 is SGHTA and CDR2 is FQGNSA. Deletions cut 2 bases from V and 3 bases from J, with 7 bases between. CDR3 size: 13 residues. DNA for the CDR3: TGTGCCAGCAGCTTAAGTACAGAAGAGACCCAGTACTTC. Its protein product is CASSLSTEETQYF.

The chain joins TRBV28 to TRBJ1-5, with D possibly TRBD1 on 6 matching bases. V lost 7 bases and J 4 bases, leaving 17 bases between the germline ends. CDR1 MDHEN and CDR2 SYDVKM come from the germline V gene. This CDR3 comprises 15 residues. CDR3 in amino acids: CASTPLGGANQPQHF. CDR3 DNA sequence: TGTGCCAGCACCCCCCTCGGGGGCGCAAATCAGCCCCAGCATTTT.

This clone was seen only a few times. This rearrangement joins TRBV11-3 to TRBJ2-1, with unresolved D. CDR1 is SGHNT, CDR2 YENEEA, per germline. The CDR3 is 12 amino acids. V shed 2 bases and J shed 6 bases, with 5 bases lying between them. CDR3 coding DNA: TGTGCCAGCAGCTTATCCGGCAATGAGCAGTTCTTC. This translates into CASSLSGNEQFF.